This TCR beta chain comes out of a study of shared clonotypes between healthy human individuals. Every immunoSEQ plate was one replicate of a subset's evenly spread DNA. Each sorted subset replicate got 200 ng genomic DNA, around 29,000 genomes. TCRdb keeps only in-frame clones here, not all; method: immunoSEQ multiplex PCR. This sample yields roughly 2,300,000 clones, of which under 95% are seen a single time; about 0.36% belongs to the top ten. V gave up 2 bases and J gave up 5 bases, with 10 bases separating them. The length of the CDR3 is 14 residues. A word on this clone: Its antigen is as yet unknown.

Whole-study findings and limits: Non-shared clonotypes were found to have lower generation probabilities than the clonotypes that were shared by all four of the sorted-subset donors.

The TCR originated in a man between 18 and 29 years old in good health. Some clones in this sample may be carry-over from other donors' samples. The chain uses TRBV6-7 and TRBJ2-1; possibly TRBD1 for D (6 bases). Being an ORF, TRBV6-7 has a function that is uncertain. The sample taken for sequencing was naive CD4+ T cells from PBMCs. The subset was: CD45RA+ positively selected. CDR3 region: CASSYRTVDNEQFF. The CDR3 region has the DNA TGTGCCAGCAGTTACCGGACAGTGGACAATGAGCAGTTCTTC.